The clone carrying this T cell receptor beta chain has just a few counts. Its antigen is not known. This entry belongs to a study of T cell responses to AZD1222 COVID-19 vaccine. Turning to the study itself: Second-dose timings of about 4 or about 12 weeks were pooled. Overall study results and limits: The study found vaccine-associated CD4 TCRs spanning spike, dominant at 160-218 and 743-854. Sampled repertoires all dated from after the peak T cell response. Females made up more of the donors, who were largely white British, and clonal diversity may have come out too low.

The ends were cut back, 3 bases at V and 6 bases at J, with 15 bases in the middle. Germline CDR1 is DFQATT and CDR2 is SNEGSKA (reference sequence). CDR3 length: 14 amino acids. Here immunoSEQ multiplex PCR was the method, and the copy in TCRdb shows in-frame clones only, minus some. The table records about 120,000 clones, approximately 88% of them present only once. The source is an adult in good health. The sample here was peripheral blood, taken on day 0 of AZD1222 vaccination. The rearrangement links TRBV20-1 to TRBJ1-5; D uncertain. The CDR3 DNA is TGCAGTGCTAGTCGGACTACAACGGGTCAGCCCCAGCATTTT. Residues: CSASRTTTGQPQHF.